One sample yielded the 20 T cell receptor beta chains listed below, sequenced in a study of technical replicates of blood from a handful of donors. Profiling relied on immunoSEQ multiplex PCR, and the TCRdb table lists in-frame clones only, not all of them. The data contain approximately 81,000 clones, roughly 95% of them seen just once; the ten biggest clones take up 0.3% to 0.45%. The specimen sequenced was T cells isolated from PBMCs. The receptors shown here come from a human donor in good health.

The chain has TRBV12-5 and TRBJ1-2, with D perhaps TRBD1 (5 bases). Trimming left V 0 bases short and J 8 bases short, with 19 bases between. Germline CDR1 LGHNT, CDR2 FRNRAP. The CDR3 consists of 16 residues. The CDR3 loop reads CASGLVKTGGDGGYTF. The CDR3 nucleotides are TGTGCTAGTGGTTTGGTCAAAACGGGAGGGGACGGAGGCTACACCTTC.

V and J are TRBV7-2 and TRBJ2-1, with 7 bases fitting TRBD2. The CDR3 is made up of 15 amino acids. From germline, CDR1 is SGHTA and CDR2 FQGNSA. J gave up 2 bases and V 6 bases, and 7 bases lay outside the gene matches. CDR3 coding DNA: TGTGCCAGCAGGACTTGGAGCGGGACCTACAATGAGCAGTTCTTC. Translated: CASRTWSGTYNEQFF.

The chain combines TRBV18 with TRBJ2-7; 8 bases match TRBD2. V shed 0 bases, J shed 2 bases, and the junction held 9 bases outside the gene matches. The CDR3 is 17 residues long. The germline V gene has CDR1 KGHSH and CDR2 LQKENI. CDR3 protein: CASSPPPGLAFTYEQYF. In DNA, the CDR3 is TGTGCCAGCTCACCACCGCCAGGACTAGCTTTTACCTACGAGCAGTACTTC.

J is TRBJ1-1 and V is TRBV7-8, with TRBD1 identical over 8 bases. Germline V CDR1 and CDR2: SGHVS, FQNEAQ. CDR3 size: 16 residues. The V and J ends lost 2 bases and 5 bases, in that order; junction bases with no gene match: 10. CDR3 sequence reads: CASSLRQGIGLTEAFF. The CDR3 bases are TGTGCCAGCAGCTTACGACAGGGGATAGGGTTAACTGAAGCTTTCTTT.

The chain joins TRBV6-5 to TRBJ2-7, with D unresolved. The V gene's germline CDR1 is MNHEY and CDR2 SVGAGI. Trimming left V 5 bases short and J 7 bases short, with 12 bases between. The CDR3 consists of 12 residues. The chain's CDR3 is CASSKAGREQYF. The CDR3, as DNA: TGTGCCAGCAGTAAAGCCGGTAGAGAGCAGTACTTC.

The gene calls are TRBV4-1 and TRBJ2-2; D perhaps matches TRBD2 (7 bases). Trimming removed 1 base from V and 5 bases from J, with 14 bases in between. CDR1 and CDR2 from the germline V gene are MGHRA and YSYEKL. This CDR3 is built from 16 residues. The chain's CDR3 is CASSQGGGAQTGELFF. The CDR3 DNA reads TGCGCCAGCAGCCAAGGAGGGGGGGCGCAAACCGGGGAGCTGTTTTTT.

V is TRBV29-1 and J is TRBJ2-1; tentatively, D is TRBD1 (5 bases). Trimming stripped 4 bases from V and 4 bases from J, with 11 bases between. CDR3 size: 13 residues. Germline CDR1 reads SQVTM; CDR2 reads ANQGSEA. CDR3 in DNA: TGCAGCGTTGGGCCGACAGTATACAATGAGCAGTTCTTC. Protein: CSVGPTVYNEQFF.

This chain links TRBV30 with TRBJ1-2; D may be TRBD1 (6 bases). The V and J ends lost 5 bases and 4 bases respectively, with 20 bases between them. The germline CDR1 and CDR2 sequences are GTSNPN and SVGIG (reference sequence). The CDR3 totals 15 residues. The CDR3, as DNA: TGTGCCTGGTTGGAGACCGGCTACAGGGCCTATGGCTACACCTTC. As protein: CAWLETGYRAYGYTF.

This chain links TRBV9 with TRBJ2-5; D possibly corresponds to TRBD2 (5 bases). The germline V gene has CDR1 SGDLS and CDR2 YYNGEE. This CDR3 has 13 residues. V was clipped by 0 bases and J by 7 bases, with 10 bases between them. The CDR3 loop is CASSVGPAGTQYF. In nucleotides, the CDR3 is TGTGCCAGCAGCGTAGGGCCCGCGGGGACCCAGTACTTC.

The genes are TRBV9 and TRBJ1-4, with D tentatively TRBD1 (5 bases). The CDR3 contains 15 residues. V gave up 6 bases and J gave up 6 bases, with 18 bases separating them. Germline CDR1 and CDR2: SGDLS and YYNGEE. The CDR3: CASNPGGGVDEKLFF. The CDR3 DNA follows: TGTGCCAGCAACCCCGGGGGAGGGGTAGATGAAAAACTGTTTTTT.

The chain joins TRBV6-1 to TRBJ2-5, with 9 nucleotides matching TRBD2. The CDR3 runs 14 residues. V lost 4 bases to trimming and J lost 4 bases; unmatched junction nucleotides: 4. Looked up from germline, CDR1 is MNHNS and CDR2 is SASEGT. The CDR3 spells CASSGLAERETQYF. The CDR3 DNA reads TGTGCCAGCAGTGGACTAGCGGAGAGAGAGACCCAGTACTTC.

J is TRBJ2-7 and V is TRBV25-1; TRBD1 aligns across 8 bases. V shed 5 bases, J shed 7 bases, and the junction held 7 bases outside the gene matches. The CDR3 length is 13 residues. Per the germline V gene, CDR1 is MGHDK and CDR2 is SYGVNS. The CDR3 region is CASSRQGFLEQYF. The CDR3 bases are TGTGCCAGCAGTCGACAGGGGTTTTTGGAGCAGTACTTC.

The chain combines TRBV7-2 with TRBJ2-1, with a tentative D call TRBD1 (5 bases). The CDR3 totals 14 residues. V lost 2 bases, J lost 4 bases, and 9 bases lay in between. Germline values: CDR1 SGHTA, CDR2 FQGNSA. The CDR3 DNA sequence: TGTGCCAGCAGCTTAACAGGAACATACAATGAGCAGTTCTTC. Protein product: CASSLTGTYNEQFF. The complete variable domain, with remaining parts taken from reference TRBV7-2 and TRBJ2-1, reads GAGVSQSPSNKVTEKGKDVELRCDPISGHTALYWYRQSLGQGLEFLIYFQGNSAPDKSGLPSDRFSAERTGGSVSTLTIQRTQQEDSAVYLCASSLTGTYNEQFFGPGTRLTVL.

V gene TRBV11-3 combines with J gene TRBJ2-2; tentatively, D is TRBD2 (5 bases). This CDR3 has 17 residues. Trimming took 5 bases from V and 8 from J, leaving 24 bases between them. CDR1 and CDR2 from the germline V gene are SGHNT and YENEEA. The CDR3, as DNA: TGTGCCAGCAGCCCCGGGGTCCAACCCTACGTAGGAGGGGAGCTGTTTTTT. The encoded protein is CASSPGVQPYVGGELFF. Using reference TRBV11-3 and TRBJ2-2 for the parts outside the CDR3, the full variable domain is EAGVVQSPRYKIIEKKQPVAFWCNPISGHNTLYWYLQNLGQGPELLIRYENEEAVDDSQLPKDRFSAERLKGVDSTLKIQPAELGDSAVYLCASSPGVQPYVGGELFFGEGSRLTVL.

The V call is TRBV4-3, the J call TRBJ2-7; 7 nucleotides agree with TRBD1. In germline, CDR1 is LGHNA, CDR2 YSLEER. The ends lost 2 bases at V and 0 bases at J; junction bases unmatched: 10. The CDR3 has 17 amino acids. The CDR3 DNA is TGCGCCAGCAGCCAACATTACAGGGGAAAGATCTCCTACGAGCAGTACTTC. Its translation is CASSQHYRGKISYEQYF.

The chain has TRBV6-4 and TRBJ2-2; the match to TRBD2 covers 15 bases. The CDR3 is made up of 17 amino acids. V lost 2 bases to trimming and J lost 6 bases; unmatched junction nucleotides: 4. Per the germline V gene, CDR1 is MRHNA and CDR2 is SNTAGT. This chain's CDR3 is CASSDRGLAGGAGELFF. As DNA, the CDR3 is TGTGCCAGCAGTGACCGCGGACTAGCGGGGGGGGCCGGGGAGCTGTTTTTT.

The chain recombines TRBV18 with TRBJ1-5; D gene unclear. The CDR3 covers 16 residues. Deletions cut 5 bases from V and 0 bases from J, with 14 bases between. CDR1 is KGHSH and CDR2 is LQKENI in the germline V gene. This CDR3 reads CASSGQFVNSNQPQHF. CDR3 in DNA: TGTGCCAGCTCAGGGCAGTTTGTAAATAGCAATCAGCCCCAGCATTTT.

This chain joins TRBV25-1 and TRBJ1-2; TRBD1 is a possible D gene (5 bases). This CDR3 is 12 amino acids long. Deletions cut 1 base from V and 7 bases from J, with 7 bases between. CDR1 is MGHDK, CDR2 SYGVNS, per germline. Here the CDR3 reads CASSESGVGYTF. In DNA form, the CDR3 reads TGTGCCAGCAGTGAATCGGGGGTTGGCTACACCTTC.

This clone was picked up one time. The V call is TRBV11-2, the J call TRBJ2-5; possible D gene TRBD1, 6 bases. V dropped 4 bases and J dropped 0 bases, with 9 bases sitting between them. Germline V gene lookup returns CDR1 SGHAT and CDR2 FQNNGV. The CDR3 extends over 14 amino acids. The CDR3 spells CASSSGQNQETQYF. CDR3 coding DNA: TGTGCCAGCAGCTCAGGACAGAACCAAGAGACCCAGTACTTC.

CDR3 amino acids: CASSRRLAGDEQYF. As DNA, the CDR3 is TGTGCCAGCAGCCGCAGACTAGCGGGGGACGAGCAGTACTTC. The chain combines TRBV7-6 with TRBJ2-7; 12 positions agree with TRBD2. Trimming took 5 bases from V and 5 from J; bases not matched to a gene: 4. Per germline, CDR1 SGHVS and CDR2 FNYEAQ. The CDR3 length is 14 residues.